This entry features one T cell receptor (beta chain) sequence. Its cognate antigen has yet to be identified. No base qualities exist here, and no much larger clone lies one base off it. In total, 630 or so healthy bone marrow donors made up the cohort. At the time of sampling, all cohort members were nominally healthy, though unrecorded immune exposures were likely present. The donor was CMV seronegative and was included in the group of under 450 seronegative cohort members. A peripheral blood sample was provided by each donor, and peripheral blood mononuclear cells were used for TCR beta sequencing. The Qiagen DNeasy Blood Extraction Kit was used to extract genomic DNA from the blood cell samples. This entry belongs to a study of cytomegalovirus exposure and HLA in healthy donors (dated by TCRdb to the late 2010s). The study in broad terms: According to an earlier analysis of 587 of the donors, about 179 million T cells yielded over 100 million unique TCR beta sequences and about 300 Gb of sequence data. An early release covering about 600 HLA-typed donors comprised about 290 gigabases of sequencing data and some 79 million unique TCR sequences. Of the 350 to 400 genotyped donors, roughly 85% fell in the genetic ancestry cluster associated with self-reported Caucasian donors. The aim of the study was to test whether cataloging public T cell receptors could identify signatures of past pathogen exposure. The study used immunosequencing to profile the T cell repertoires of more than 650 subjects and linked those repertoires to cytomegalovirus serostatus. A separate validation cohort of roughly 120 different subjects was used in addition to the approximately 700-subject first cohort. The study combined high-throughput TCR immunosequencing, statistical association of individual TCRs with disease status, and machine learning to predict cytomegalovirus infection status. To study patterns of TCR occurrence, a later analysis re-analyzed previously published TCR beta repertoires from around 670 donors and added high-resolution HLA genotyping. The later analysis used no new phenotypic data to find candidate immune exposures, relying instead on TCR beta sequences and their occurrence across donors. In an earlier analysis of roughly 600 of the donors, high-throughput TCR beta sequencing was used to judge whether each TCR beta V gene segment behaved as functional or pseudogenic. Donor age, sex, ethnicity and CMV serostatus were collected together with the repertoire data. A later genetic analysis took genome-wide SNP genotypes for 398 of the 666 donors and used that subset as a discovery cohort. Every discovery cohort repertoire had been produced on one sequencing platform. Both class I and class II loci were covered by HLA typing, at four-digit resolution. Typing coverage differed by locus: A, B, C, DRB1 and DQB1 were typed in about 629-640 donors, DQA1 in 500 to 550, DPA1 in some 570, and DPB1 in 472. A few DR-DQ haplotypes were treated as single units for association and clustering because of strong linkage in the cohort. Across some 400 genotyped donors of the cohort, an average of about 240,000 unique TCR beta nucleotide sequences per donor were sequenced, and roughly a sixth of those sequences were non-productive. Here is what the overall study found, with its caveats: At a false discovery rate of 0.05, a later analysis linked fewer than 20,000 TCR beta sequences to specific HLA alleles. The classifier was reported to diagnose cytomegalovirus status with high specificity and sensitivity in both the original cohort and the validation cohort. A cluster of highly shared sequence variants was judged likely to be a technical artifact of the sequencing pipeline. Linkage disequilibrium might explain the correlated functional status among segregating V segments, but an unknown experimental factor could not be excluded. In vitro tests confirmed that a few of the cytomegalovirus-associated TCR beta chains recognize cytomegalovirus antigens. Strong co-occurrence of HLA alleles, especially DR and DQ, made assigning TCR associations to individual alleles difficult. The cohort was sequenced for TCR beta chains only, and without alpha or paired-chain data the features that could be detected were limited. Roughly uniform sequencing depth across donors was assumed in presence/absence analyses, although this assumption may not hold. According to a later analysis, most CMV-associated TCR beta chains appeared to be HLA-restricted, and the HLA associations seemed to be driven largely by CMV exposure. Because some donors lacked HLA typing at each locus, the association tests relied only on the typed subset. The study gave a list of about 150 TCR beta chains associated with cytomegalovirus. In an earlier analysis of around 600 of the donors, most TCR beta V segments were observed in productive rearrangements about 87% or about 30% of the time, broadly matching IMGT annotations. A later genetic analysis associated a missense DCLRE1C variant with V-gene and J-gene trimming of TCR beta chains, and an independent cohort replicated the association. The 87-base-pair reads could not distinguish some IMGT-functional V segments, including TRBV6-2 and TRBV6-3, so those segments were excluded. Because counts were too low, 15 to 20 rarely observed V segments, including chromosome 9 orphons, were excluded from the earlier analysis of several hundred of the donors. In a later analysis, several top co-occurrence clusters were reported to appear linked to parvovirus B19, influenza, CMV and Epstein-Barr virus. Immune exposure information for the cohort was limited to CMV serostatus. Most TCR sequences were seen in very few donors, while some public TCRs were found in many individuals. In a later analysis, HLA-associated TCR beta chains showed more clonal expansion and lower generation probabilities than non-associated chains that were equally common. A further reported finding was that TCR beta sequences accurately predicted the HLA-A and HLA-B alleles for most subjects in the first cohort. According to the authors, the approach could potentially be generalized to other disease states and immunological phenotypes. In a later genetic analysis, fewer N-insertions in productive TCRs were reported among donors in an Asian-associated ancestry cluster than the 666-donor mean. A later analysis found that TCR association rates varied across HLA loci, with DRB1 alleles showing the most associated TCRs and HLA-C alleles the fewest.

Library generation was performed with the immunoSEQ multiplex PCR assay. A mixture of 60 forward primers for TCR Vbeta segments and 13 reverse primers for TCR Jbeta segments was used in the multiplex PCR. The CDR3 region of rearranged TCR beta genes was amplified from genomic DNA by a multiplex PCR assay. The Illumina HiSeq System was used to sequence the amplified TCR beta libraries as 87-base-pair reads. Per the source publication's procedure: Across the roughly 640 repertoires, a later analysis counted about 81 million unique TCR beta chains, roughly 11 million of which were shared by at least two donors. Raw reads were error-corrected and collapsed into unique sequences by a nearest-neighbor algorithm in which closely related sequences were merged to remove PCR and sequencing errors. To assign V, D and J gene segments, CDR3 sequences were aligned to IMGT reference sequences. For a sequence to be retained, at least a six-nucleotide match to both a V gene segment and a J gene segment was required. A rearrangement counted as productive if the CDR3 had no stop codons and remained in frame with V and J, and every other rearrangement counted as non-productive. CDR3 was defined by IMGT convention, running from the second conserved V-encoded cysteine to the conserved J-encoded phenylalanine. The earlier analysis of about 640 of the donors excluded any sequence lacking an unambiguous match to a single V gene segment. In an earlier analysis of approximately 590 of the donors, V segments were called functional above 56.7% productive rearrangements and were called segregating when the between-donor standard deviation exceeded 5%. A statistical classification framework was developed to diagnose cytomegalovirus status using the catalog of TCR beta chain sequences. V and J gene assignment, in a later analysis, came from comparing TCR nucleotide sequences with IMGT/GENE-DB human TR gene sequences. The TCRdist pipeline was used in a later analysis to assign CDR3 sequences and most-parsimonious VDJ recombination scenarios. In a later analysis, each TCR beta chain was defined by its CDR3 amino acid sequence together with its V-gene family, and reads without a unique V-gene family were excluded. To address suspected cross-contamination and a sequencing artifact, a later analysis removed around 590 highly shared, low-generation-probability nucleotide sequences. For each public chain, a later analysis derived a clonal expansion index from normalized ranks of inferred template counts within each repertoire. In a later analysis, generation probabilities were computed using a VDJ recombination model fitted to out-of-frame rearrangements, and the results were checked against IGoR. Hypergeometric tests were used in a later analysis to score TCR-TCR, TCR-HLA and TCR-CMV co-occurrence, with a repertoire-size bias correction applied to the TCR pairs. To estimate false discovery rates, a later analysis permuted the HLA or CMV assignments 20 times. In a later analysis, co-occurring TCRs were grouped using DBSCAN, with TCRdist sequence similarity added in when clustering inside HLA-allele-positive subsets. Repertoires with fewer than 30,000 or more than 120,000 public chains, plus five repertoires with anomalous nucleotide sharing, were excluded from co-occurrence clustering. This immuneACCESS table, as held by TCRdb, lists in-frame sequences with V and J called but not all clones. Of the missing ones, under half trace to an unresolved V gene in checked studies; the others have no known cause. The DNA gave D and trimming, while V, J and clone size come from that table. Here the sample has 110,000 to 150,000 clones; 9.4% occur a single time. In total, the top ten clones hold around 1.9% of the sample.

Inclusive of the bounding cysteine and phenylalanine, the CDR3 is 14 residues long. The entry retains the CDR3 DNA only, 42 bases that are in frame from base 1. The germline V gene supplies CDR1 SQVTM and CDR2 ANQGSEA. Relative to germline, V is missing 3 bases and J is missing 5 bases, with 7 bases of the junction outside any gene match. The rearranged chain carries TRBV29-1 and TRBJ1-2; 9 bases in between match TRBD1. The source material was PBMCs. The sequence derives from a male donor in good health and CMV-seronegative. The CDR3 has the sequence CSVESTGQGYGYTF. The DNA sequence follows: TGCAGCGTTGAGAGTACGGGACAGGGATATGGCTACACCTTC.